The 32 T cell receptor beta chains presented below share a single source sample, sequenced in a study of OX40 agonist ivuxolimab in advanced cancers. Profiled with immunoSEQ multiplex PCR; TCRdb holds only in-frame clones, not every one. There are approximately 15,000 clones in the sample; around 93% occur only once, and 6.5% to 8% lies in the top ten. The sequences come from CD4+ or CD8+ T cells sorted from blood, collected in a trial of the OX40 agonist ivuxolimab. The receptors were gathered from an adult with an advanced solid tumor such as melanoma, head and neck, liver or kidney cancer.

This rearrangement joins TRBV15 to TRBJ2-7, with D possibly matching TRBD1 (5 bases). V was shortened by 4 bases and J by 3 bases, with 13 bases between the two germline ends. CDR3 length: 14 amino acids. CDR1 is LNHNV, CDR2 YYDKDF, per germline (reference sequence). The CDR3 sequence: CATSMGKGLYEQYF. CDR3 sequence (DNA): TGTGCCACCAGCATGGGTAAGGGGCTCTACGAGCAGTACTTC. Drawing the rest from reference TRBV15 and TRBJ2-7, the complete variable domain is DAMVIQNPRYQVTQFGKPVTLSCSQTLNHNVMYWYQQKSSQAPKLLFHYYDKDFNNEADTPDNFQSRRPNTSFCFLDIRSPGLGDTAMYLCATSMGKGLYEQYFGPGTRLTVT.

This sequence joins TRBV7-6 and TRBJ2-1, with no clear D. This CDR3 region has 13 residues. CDR1 and CDR2 (germline): SGHVS, FNYEAQ. V was trimmed by 3 bases and J by 7 bases, leaving 10 bases between them. The CDR3 DNA reads TGTGCCAGCAGCTTCTTCCCCGGGAATGAGCAGTTCTTC. Translation: CASSFFPGNEQFF.

The chain employs TRBV9 and TRBJ2-7; 7 bases are shared with TRBD2. V shed 4 bases and J 2 bases; nucleotides not matched to a gene: 9. CDR3 length: 15 residues. CDR1 SGDLS and CDR2 YYNGEE come from the germline V gene. The CDR3 loop reads CASSPRLAVTYEQYF. The CDR3 nucleotides are TGTGCCAGCAGCCCTAGACTAGCCGTCACCTACGAGCAGTACTTC. Based on the CDR3 plus reference TRBV9 and TRBJ2-7, the full variable domain is DSGVTQTPKHLITATGQRVTLRCSPRSGDLSVYWYQQSLDQGLQFLIQYYNGEERAKGNILERFSAQQFPDLHSELNLSSLELGDSALYFCASSPRLAVTYEQYFGPGTRLTVT.

Here the CDR3 DNA reads TGTGCCAGCACCCAGATGCGCACTGAAGCTTTCTTT. Its protein is CASTQMRTEAFF. The chain recombines TRBV14 with TRBJ1-1; D is unresolved. In germline, CDR1 is SGHDN, CDR2 FVKESK. CDR3 length equals 12 residues. The germline V and J ends were trimmed by 7 bases and 4 bases, with 10 bases remaining between them.

The chain is built from TRBV28 and TRBJ1-5; no firm D call. V was cut by 6 bases and J by 6 bases, with 12 bases left in between. Germline loops: CDR1 MDHEN, CDR2 SYDVKM. The CDR3 has 13 residues. The CDR3, as DNA: TGTGCCAGCAGCTTAGGGATTGGTCAGCCCCAGCATTTT. Its translation: CASSLGIGQPQHF.

The rearrangement joins TRBV11-1 to TRBJ2-7; D ambiguous. Trimming left V 5 bases short and J 2 bases short, with 10 bases between. There are 13 residues in the CDR3. CDR1 and CDR2 from the germline V gene are SGHAT and FQDESV (reference sequence). The CDR3 sequence is CASSPNIAYEQYF. The CDR3 DNA sequence: TGTGCCAGCAGCCCCAACATCGCCTACGAGCAGTACTTC.

The chain is built from TRBV18 and TRBJ2-1, with D uncertain. Per the germline V gene, CDR1 is KGHSH and CDR2 is LQKENI. CDR3 length: 16 amino acids. Trimming stripped 1 base from V and 1 base from J, with 11 bases between. CDR3 protein: CASSPLIEVSYNEQFF. The CDR3, as DNA: TGTGCCAGCTCACCACTCATAGAAGTATCCTACAATGAGCAGTTCTTC.

In its sample, this clone was seen a few times. CDR3 DNA: TGTGCCAGCAGCTCCGCCGAAGGGAATGGCTACACCTTC. Protein product: CASSSAEGNGYTF. This chain joins TRBV11-3 and TRBJ1-2, with D unclear. Germline V lookup: CDR1 SGHNT, CDR2 YENEEA. The V end lost 4 bases, the J end lost 6 bases, and 12 bases lay between the germline ends. The CDR3 has 13 residues.

The chain is built from TRBV2 and TRBJ2-7; D uncertain. There are 13 residues in the CDR3. The V gene's germline CDR1 is SNHLY and CDR2 FYNNEI. Trimming took off 6 bases at V and 2 bases at J, with 11 bases between the two ends. The CDR3 sequence: CASSDDFAYEQYF. CDR3 nucleotides: TGTGCCAGCAGCGATGACTTCGCCTACGAGCAGTACTTC.

The chain is built from TRBV19 and TRBJ2-1, with 8 bases fitting TRBD2. V gave up 9 bases and J gave up 7 bases; unmatched junction bases: 2. This CDR3 region has 11 residues. Germline V gene data show CDR1 as LNHDA and CDR2 as SQIVND (reference sequence). The CDR3 loop is CASRGGNEQFF. In DNA, the CDR3 is TGTGCCAGCCGGGGGGGGAATGAGCAGTTCTTC. The full variable domain, with the rest looked up from reference TRBV19 and TRBJ2-1, is DGGITQSPKYLFRKEGQNVTLSCEQNLNHDAMYWYRQDPGQGLRLIYYSQIVNDFQKGDIAEGYSVSREKKESFPLTVTSAQKNPTAFYLCASRGGNEQFFGPGTRLTVL.

The chain employs TRBV7-9 and TRBJ2-3; 7 bases map to TRBD1. CDR3 length equals 17 residues. CDR1 is SEHNR and CDR2 is FQNEAQ in the germline V gene (reference sequence). J lost 4 bases, V lost 4 bases, and 14 bases had no gene match. The CDR3 DNA is TGTGCCAGCAGCTCTCGCCTCCGGGACAGAGAATCAGATACGCAGTATTTT. It encodes CASSSRLRDRESDTQYF.

The rearrangement links TRBV27 to TRBJ2-7, with a weak D call TRBD1 (6 bases). The CDR3 extends over 16 amino acids. Germline assignment: CDR1 MNHEY and CDR2 SMNVEV (reference sequence). Trimming removed 2 bases at V and 3 bases at J, with 17 bases between. This CDR3 is CASSLGGMRGIYEQYF. In nucleotides, the CDR3 is TGTGCCAGCAGTTTAGGGGGCATGAGGGGGATCTACGAGCAGTACTTC.

V is TRBV5-4 and J is TRBJ1-2, with TRBD1 as a possible D gene (5 bases). V was cut by 3 bases and J by 7 bases, with 13 bases left in between. CDR3 length: 13 amino acids. The germline CDR1 and CDR2 sequences are SGHNT and YYREEE (reference sequence). The CDR3 protein is CASSSSGGFGYTF. The CDR3 coding sequence is TGTGCCAGCAGCTCCTCTGGGGGGTTTGGCTACACCTTC.

The chain recombines TRBV2 with TRBJ1-3; unclear D gene. The germline V and J ends were trimmed by 3 bases and 2 bases, with 5 bases remaining between them. This CDR3 has 13 residues. The V gene's germline CDR1 is SNHLY and CDR2 FYNNEI. For the CDR3, the DNA is TGTGCCAGCAGTGAGCTCGCTGGAAACACCATATATTTT. Protein: CASSELAGNTIYF. Full variable domain (rest looked up from reference TRBV2 and TRBJ1-3): EPEVTQTPSHQVTQMGQEVILRCVPISNHLYFYWYRQILGQKVEFLVSFYNNEISEKSEIFDDQFSVERPDGSNFTLKIRSTKLEDSAMYFCASSELAGNTIYFGEGSWLTVV.

The rearrangement links TRBV10-1 to TRBJ2-2, with D hard to call. Germline loops: CDR1 WNHNN, CDR2 SYGVQD (reference sequence). V was pared by 6 bases and J by 2 bases, with 7 bases between. The CDR3 totals 13 residues. The CDR3 loop is CASSQLNTGELFF. The CDR3 DNA follows: TGCGCCAGCAGCCAACTCAACACCGGGGAGCTGTTTTTT.

This chain links TRBV13 with TRBJ2-7; D is tentatively TRBD1 or TRBD2 (5 bases each). The V gene lost 4 bases and the J gene lost 1 base, with 11 bases spanning the gap. This CDR3 is built from 14 residues. The germline V gene encodes CDR1 PRHDT and CDR2 FYEKMQ (reference sequence). The CDR3 bases are TGTGCCAGCAGCTCTCGGGGCGGGTCCTACGAGCAGTACTTC. It translates to CASSSRGGSYEQYF.

This rearrangement joins TRBV6-6 to TRBJ2-1; D is unresolved. The CDR3 length is 12 residues. The V and J ends lost 6 bases and 6 bases respectively, with 9 bases between them. Germline V gives CDR1 MNHNY, CDR2 SVGAGI (reference sequence). The CDR3 region has the DNA TGTGCCAGCAGGGGTCTGGGCAATGAGCAGTTCTTC. This sequence encodes CASRGLGNEQFF.

The rearrangement joins TRBV27 to TRBJ2-1, with D hard to call. The V end was cut by 7 bases, the J end by 0 bases, with 13 bases between. The germline CDR1 and CDR2 sequences are MNHEY and SMNVEV (reference sequence). CDR3 length equals 15 residues. In DNA form, the CDR3 reads TGTGCCAGCATTCCCTCTCCAAGCTCCTACAATGAGCAGTTCTTC. Protein sequence: CASIPSPSSYNEQFF.

The chain is built from TRBV7-2 and TRBJ2-3, with 12 bases matching TRBD2. CDR1 is SGHTA and CDR2 is FQGNSA in the germline V gene. There are 15 residues in the CDR3. The V segment lost 2 bases and the J segment 5 bases; nucleotides outside the gene matches: 2. Here the CDR3 reads CASSLLAGGQDTQYF. The CDR3 nucleotides read TGTGCCAGCAGCTTACTAGCGGGGGGGCAAGATACGCAGTATTTT.

The chain combines TRBV6-6 with TRBJ2-5; D gene uncertain. CDR3 length: 12 residues. The V end lost 7 bases, the J end lost 4 bases, and 10 bases lay between the germline ends. Germline V gene data show CDR1 as MNHNY and CDR2 as SVGAGI (reference sequence). The DNA for the CDR3 is TGTGCCAGCACCCAAGAGGTAGAGACCCAGTACTTC. Amino acids: CASTQEVETQYF.

The chain is built from TRBV13 and TRBJ2-7; D gene ambiguous. The V and J ends lost 4 bases and 6 bases respectively, with 16 bases between them. The CDR3 is 14 residues long. Germline values: CDR1 PRHDT, CDR2 FYEKMQ (reference sequence). The CDR3, as DNA: TGTGCCAGCAGCTACACCCCAAGTCCGTCCGAGCAGTACTTC. This translates into CASSYTPSPSEQYF.

V usage is TRBV15 and J usage is TRBJ2-7; D is uncertain. In germline, CDR1 is LNHNV, CDR2 YYDKDF (reference sequence). The length of the CDR3 is 13 residues. V dropped 7 bases and J dropped 3 bases, with 13 bases sitting between them. The CDR3 loop reads CATTQDTNYEQYF. Here the CDR3 DNA reads TGTGCCACCACCCAAGATACCAACTACGAGCAGTACTTC.

This sequence joins TRBV27 and TRBJ1-3; tentative D call: TRBD1 (5 bases). CDR3 length equals 14 residues. Per germline, CDR1 MNHEY and CDR2 SMNVEV (reference sequence). Trimming removed 5 bases from V and 4 bases from J, with 12 bases in between. CDR3: CASSPMGLGNTIYF. The DNA for the CDR3 is TGTGCCAGCAGTCCCATGGGACTGGGAAACACCATATATTTT.

This clone was seen a single time. The rearrangement links TRBV5-8 to TRBJ1-1; the match to TRBD1 covers 9 bases. V was pared by 3 bases and J by 5 bases, with 11 bases of the junction left unmatched. In germline, CDR1 is SGHTS, CDR2 YDEGEE. The CDR3 has 16 residues. The DNA of the CDR3 is TGTGCCAGCAGCTGGGGGACTGGGACAGGGAGGACTGAAGCTTTCTTT. It codes for CASSWGTGTGRTEAFF.

The chain employs TRBV6-4 and TRBJ1-2; D unclear. The CDR3 loop spans 13 amino acids. CDR1 and CDR2 (germline): MRHNA, SNTAGT. The ends were cut back, 0 bases at V and 8 bases at J, with 10 bases in the middle. DNA of the CDR3: TGTGCCAGCAGTGACTCAAATCCATGGGGCTACACCTTC. It yields the protein CASSDSNPWGYTF.

The genes are TRBV19 and TRBJ1-2; D uncertain. Trimming took 5 bases from V and 1 from J, leaving 17 bases between them. Germline V gene data show CDR1 as LNHDA and CDR2 as SQIVND (reference sequence). This CDR3 is built from 16 residues. The CDR3 here is CASSPSRPSVNYGYTF. CDR3 DNA sequence: TGTGCCAGTAGTCCATCAAGACCGAGCGTTAACTATGGCTACACCTTC.

The CDR3 protein is CASMGLQRYIPAFF. The CDR3 region has the DNA TGTGCCAGCATGGGTCTACAGAGGTACATCCCGGCTTTCTTT. V and J are TRBV6-1 and TRBJ1-1; D uncertain. The CDR3 has 14 residues. Germline-derived CDR1 and CDR2 are MNHNS and SASEGT. V was pared by 7 bases and J by 11 bases, with 23 bases between.

V usage is TRBV4-3 and J usage is TRBJ1-2, with a possible D match to TRBD1 (5 bases). The CDR3 is 14 amino acids. CDR1 and CDR2 (germline): LGHNA, YSLEER. V shed 0 bases and J shed 5 bases, with 10 bases lying between them. CDR3 region: CASSQERQNYGYTF. The CDR3 coding sequence is TGCGCCAGCAGCCAAGAGAGACAGAATTATGGCTACACCTTC.

The V gene is TRBV28, the J gene TRBJ2-3; 9 bases agree with TRBD1. This CDR3 contains 16 residues. Germline CDR1 is MDHEN and CDR2 is SYDVKM. V lost 4 bases, J lost 4 bases, and 9 bases stayed unmatched. The CDR3 coding sequence is TGTGCCAGCAGTTCCCGGGACAGGGTAGATGCAGATACGCAGTATTTT. Translation: CASSSRDRVDADTQYF.

The rearrangement links TRBV7-9 to TRBJ2-7, with 9 bases that match TRBD1. Trimming cost V 3 bases and J 5 bases; bases outside gene matches: 5. This CDR3 spans 14 amino acids. Germline CDR1 reads SEHNR; CDR2 reads FQNEAQ (reference sequence). Here the CDR3 DNA reads TGTGCCAGCAGCTTTCGACAGGGGGGGAACGAGCAGTACTTC. Protein sequence: CASSFRQGGNEQYF.

The sample holds one count of this clone. The chain couples TRBV10-2 to TRBJ2-1; no definite D call. Germline assignment: CDR1 WSHSY and CDR2 SAAADI. The CDR3 contains 11 residues. The V and J ends lost 6 bases and 6 bases respectively, with 6 bases between them. CDR3 residues: CASRGPNEQFF. The CDR3 DNA sequence: TGCGCCAGCAGAGGGCCCAATGAGCAGTTCTTC.

The chain couples TRBV15 to TRBJ2-7; the D is unclear. CDR1 is LNHNV and CDR2 is YYDKDF in the germline V gene (reference sequence). CDR3 length: 12 residues. V was pared by 0 bases and J by 6 bases, with 6 bases between. The CDR3 DNA reads as TGTGCCACCAGCAGAGATCGGTCCGAGCAGTACTTC. Protein: CATSRDRSEQYF.